This TCR beta chain is from a study of OX40 agonist ivuxolimab in advanced cancers. The CDR3 consists of 15 residues. CDR1 and CDR2 (germline): SGHTA, FQGNSA. Trimming at V came to 5 bases and at J to 1 base, leaving 6 bases not matched to a gene. Regarding the study as a whole: There were, on average, more expanded clones in CD8+ T cells than in CD4+.

Here immunoSEQ multiplex PCR was the method, and the copy in TCRdb shows in-frame clones only, minus some. The table includes about 18,000 clones, approximately 80% detected once. Blood sampling took place at baseline, cycle 4 day 1, and cycle 7 day 1. As concerns this clone: As yet, its antigen is unknown.

The chain combines TRBV7-2 with TRBJ2-5, with 8 bases that match TRBD1. This receptor was obtained from an adult with an advanced solid tumor such as melanoma, head and neck, liver or kidney cancer. Source: CD4+ or CD8+ T cells sorted from blood, taken in a trial of the OX40 agonist ivuxolimab. DNA for the CDR3: TGTGCCAGCAGCCCTCGGACAGGGCGCCAAGAGACCCAGTACTTC. Protein product: CASSPRTGRQETQYF.